Listed below are T cell receptor beta chains from one sample, sequenced in a study of blood T cells in healthy people across ages. From the 5' RACE reads, TCRdb called clonotypes with MiXCR, one entry per CDR3 protein. This sample yields about 1,500,000 distinct CDR3 sequences, of which roughly 28% are seen a single time; 7.7% belongs to the top ten. The material sequenced was blood. Every receptor here comes from a young woman in good health. CDR3s include the opening cysteine and the closing phenylalanine or tryptophan. The order of the fields is J gene, clone size, D gene, V gene, CDR3 DNA, CDR3 protein. A D gene is named only where the DNA matches it firmly. Size is omitted from some rows. Given values are once, few, many or a class for expanded clones.

TRBJ2-7	many	-	TRBV5-1	TGCGCCAGCAGCACGGACAGTTTCGAGCAGTACTTC	CASSTDSFEQYF
TRBJ1-6	-	-	TRBV6-5	TGTGCCAGCAGTCGACCACGGCACGCTGAGAATTCACCCCTCCACTTT	CASSRPRHAENSPLHF
TRBJ2-5	few	-	TRBV11-2	TGTGCCAGCAGCTTGGCAGGTGAAGGGACCCAGTACTTC	CASSLAGEGTQYF
TRBJ2-5	-	-	TRBV11-2	TGTGCCATCAGCTTAGCCTTAGTCCGAGAGACCCAGTACTTC	CAISLALVRETQYF
TRBJ1-1	-	-	TRBV4-1	TGCGCCAGCAGCCAGCCTACGAGGGGTTCCACTGAAGCTTTCTTT	CASSQPTRGSTEAFF
TRBJ1-2	-	TRBD1	TRBV12-3/TRBV12-4	TGTGCCAGCAGTCCCCCCGGGACAGGGGCAACTAACTATGGCTACACCTTC	CASSPPGTGATNYGYTF
TRBJ2-5	many	-	TRBV20-1	TGCAGTGCTAGAGGTGGGGGGCTACAAGAGACCCAGTACTTC	CSARGGGLQETQYF
TRBJ1-5	-	-	TRBV7-2	TGTGCCAGCAGCGAGCGAGGGGCTAATCAGCCCCAGCATTTT	CASSERGANQPQHF
TRBJ1-5	-	-	TRBV27	TGTGCCAGCAGTTCCTATAGGGGGAATAATCAGCCCCAGCATTTT	CASSSYRGNNQPQHF
TRBJ1-2	-	-	TRBV5-1	TGCGCCAGCAGCCTTCCACCAGGGGCGACAGCTAACTATGGCTACACCTTC	CASSLPPGATANYGYTF
TRBJ1-6	few	TRBD1	TRBV12-3/TRBV12-4	TGTGCCAGCAGTTTAGTTCTCAGGACAGGTGGCTCCTATAATTCACCCCTCCACTTT	CASSLVLRTGGSYNSPLHF
TRBJ2-5	-	-	TRBV5-1	TGCGCCAGCAGCTTGGGCCCCGGGGCGGAAGAGACCCAGTACTTC	CASSLGPGAEETQYF
TRBJ2-7	few	-	TRBV28	TGTGCCAGCAGTCCGCCCGGGACACCGGCCTACGAGCAGTACTTC	CASSPPGTPAYEQYF
TRBJ2-5	-	TRBD2	TRBV29-1	TGCAGCGTCAGGGGTAGCGGGAGGATCCAAGAGACCCAGTACTTC	CSVRGSGRIQETQYF
TRBJ1-2	-	TRBD1	TRBV5-1	TGCGCCAGCAGCTTGGGCCCGGACAGGGGAGACGGCTACACCTTC	CASSLGPDRGDGYTF
TRBJ2-7	few	TRBD2	TRBV20-1	TGCAGTGCTAGAGATCTCTTCCAGGGACTAGCTACCTACGAGCAGTACTTC	CSARDLFQGLATYEQYF
TRBJ2-7	-	TRBD2	TRBV20-1	TGCAGTGCCCCCGCCAGCGGGAGATCCTACGAGCAGTACTTC	CSAPASGRSYEQYF
TRBJ1-2	-	-	TRBV4-1	TGCGCCAGCAGCCTCCCCACCGGGGCGCCCAGCTACACCTTC	CASSLPTGAPSYTF
TRBJ1-2	once	-	TRBV6-5	TGTGCCAGCAGTCGTCTCATAGAGAACTATGGCTACACCTTC	CASSRLIENYGYTF
TRBJ1-5	-	-	TRBV20-1	TGCAGTGCTAGAGATGGTGGGGCTACGTATCAGCCCCAGCATTTT	CSARDGGATYQPQHF
TRBJ1-1	-	-	TRBV12-3/TRBV12-4	TGTGCCAGCAGCGTAGGACTCCTGCGGCGGGGGGCAGGTGAAGCTTTCTTT	CASSVGLLRRGAGEAFF
TRBJ2-6	-	-	TRBV7-2	TGTGCCAGCAGCCCCCCTGGTGGAAGCCCCAACGTCCTGACTTTC	CASSPPGGSPNVLTF
TRBJ1-2	-	-	TRBV5-1	TGCGCCAGCAGCTCCACCGGGACGGGAGCTAACTATGGCTACACCTTC	CASSSTGTGANYGYTF
TRBJ2-1	many	TRBD2	TRBV4-3	TGCGCCAGCAGCCAAGACAGACTAGCGGGAGGTGGGCAGTTCTTC	CASSQDRLAGGGQFF
TRBJ2-3	few	-	TRBV11-2	TGTGCCAGCAGCTTAGATCTGAACTACCCCACAGATACGCAGTATTTT	CASSLDLNYPTDTQYF
TRBJ1-2	-	-	TRBV6-6	TGTGCCAGCAAACTCTCGAGGGACGCCTATGGCTACACCTTC	CASKLSRDAYGYTF
TRBJ2-1	many	-	TRBV29-1	TGCAGCGTTGAACTAGGATGGGGGCAGTTCTTC	CSVELGWGQFF
TRBJ2-7	many	-	TRBV7-9	TGTGCCAGCAGCTCTACCGGGACAAACTACGAGCAGTACTTC	CASSSTGTNYEQYF
TRBJ2-1	-	TRBD2	TRBV27	TGTGCCAGCAGTAGGGCGGGGGAAAAATACAATGAGCAGTTCTTC	CASSRAGEKYNEQFF
TRBJ2-3	-	TRBD2	TRBV7-2	TGTGCCAGCAGCCCCGTCGGTAGCGGGGGCACAGATACGCAGTATTTT	CASSPVGSGGTDTQYF
TRBJ2-7	-	TRBD2	TRBV6-6	TGTGCCAGCAGTCCAGCGGGGGGGGTGCAGTACTTC	CASSPAGGVQYF
TRBJ2-7	few	-	TRBV11-2	TGTGCCAGCAGCTTAGGGGTCCGGGTCTACGAGCAGTACTTC	CASSLGVRVYEQYF
TRBJ2-5	many	-	TRBV6-6	TGTGCCAGCAGCCCGAGACAGGACAGTCAAGAGACCCAGTACTTC	CASSPRQDSQETQYF
TRBJ2-5	many	-	TRBV28	TGTGCCAGCAGTCGGGGAGACCAAGAGACCCAGTACTTC	CASSRGDQETQYF
TRBJ2-4	-	TRBD1	TRBV5-1	TGCGCCAGCAGCCCCAGGACAGGGATGAAAAATGAGCAGTACTTC	CASSPRTGMKNEQYF
TRBJ1-1	-	-	TRBV7-3	TGTGCCAGCAGCTTGGAAAGGGTCATGAACACGGAAGCTTTCTTT	CASSLERVMNTEAFF
TRBJ1-1	-	TRBD1	TRBV29-1	TGCAGCGTTGAAGGGACCAGACAGGGGAACACTGAAGTTTTCTTT	CSVEGTRQGNTEVFF
TRBJ2-7	once	TRBD1	TRBV5-4	TGTGCCGGCAGCCCACCGGGACAGGCGAGATACGAGCAGTACTTC	CAGSPPGQARYEQYF
TRBJ2-7	few	TRBD1	TRBV5-5	TGTGCCAGCAGCTTGGATCCGGGACAGGGTTCCCACGAGCAGTACTTC	CASSLDPGQGSHEQYF
TRBJ1-4	-	-	TRBV5-5	TGTGCCAGCAGCTTGGAGCTTGAAAAACTGTTTTTT	CASSLELEKLFF
TRBJ2-2	-	-	TRBV12-3/TRBV12-4	TGTGCCAGCTGCCAAGTGGGGCGGAAGAACACCGGGGAGCTGTTTTTT	CASCQVGRKNTGELFF
TRBJ1-6	few	-	TRBV15	TGTGCCACCAGCTGGGGGAATTCACCCCTCCACTTT	CATSWGNSPLHF